What follows is one T cell receptor (beta chain) and its context. The data were taken from a study of prognosis after radiotherapy for stage I lung cancer. Trimming left V 6 bases short and J 3 bases short, with 9 bases between. The CDR3 extends over 14 amino acids. Per germline, CDR1 MNHNS and CDR2 SASEGT. Amplification of TCR beta CDR3 from genomic DNA used two-round multiplex PCR. Primers were specific to each TRBV and TRBJ gene in first-round PCR. In TCRdb, the multiplex PCR reads were re-called with MiXCR into one record per CDR3 protein. The data show about 19,000 distinct CDR3 sequences, 45% to 50% seen once.

Material: PBMCs, obtained before or after stereotactic body radiation therapy (not recorded which). The chain recombines TRBV6-1 with TRBJ1-6, with TRBD1 as a possible D gene (6 bases). The sequence was collected from a donor aged 50 or older with non-small cell lung cancer. The CDR3 DNA is TGTGCCAGCAGGGACAGTAACTATAATTCACCCCTCCACTTT. It codes for CASRDSNYNSPLHF.